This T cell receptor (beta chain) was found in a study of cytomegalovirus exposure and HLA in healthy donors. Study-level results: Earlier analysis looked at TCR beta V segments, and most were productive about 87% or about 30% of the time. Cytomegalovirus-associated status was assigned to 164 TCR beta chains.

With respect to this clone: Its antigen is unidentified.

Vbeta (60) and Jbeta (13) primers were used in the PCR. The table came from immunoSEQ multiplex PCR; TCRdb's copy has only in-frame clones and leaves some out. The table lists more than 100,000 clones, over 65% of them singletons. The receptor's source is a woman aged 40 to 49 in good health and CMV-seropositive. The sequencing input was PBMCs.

Here the CDR3 DNA reads TGTGCCAGCAGCCCCCGTGGGGCCTTGAACACTGAAGCTTTCTTT. Amino acid sequence: CASSPRGALNTEAFF. The chain recombines TRBV7-6 with TRBJ1-1, with D maybe TRBD1 (5 bases). The CDR3 is 15 amino acids. The V end was cut by 5 bases, the J end by 0 bases, with 13 bases between. Germline V gene data show CDR1 as SGHVS and CDR2 as FNYEAQ.